These 30 T cell receptor beta chains originate from one sample sequenced in a study of blood T cell repertoires in COVID-19. Assay: immunoSEQ multiplex PCR; the TCRdb copy retains only in-frame clones and omits some. The table shows approximately 190,000 clones, with less than 90% occurring only once. The sample taken for sequencing was peripheral blood. These receptors were collected from a woman in her thirties or forties with acute or convalescent COVID-19.

The chain joins TRBV28 to TRBJ1-1; 9 bases match TRBD1. The trim removed 6 bases at V and 5 bases at J, leaving 10 bases unmatched. This CDR3 comprises 15 residues. The germline V gene encodes CDR1 MDHEN and CDR2 SYDVKM. In DNA form, the CDR3 reads TGTGCCAGCAGCTCCTGGGACAGGGTTCGTACTGAAGCTTTCTTT. Translated: CASSSWDRVRTEAFF.

The rearrangement joins TRBV18 to TRBJ1-5; D is possibly TRBD1 (5 bases). The germline CDR1 and CDR2 sequences are KGHSH and LQKENI. The CDR3 loop spans 15 amino acids. The V and J ends lost 2 bases and 5 bases respectively, with 13 bases between them. CDR3 sequence: CASSPMGQAYQPQHF. CDR3 bases: TGTGCCAGCTCACCAATGGGGCAGGCCTATCAGCCCCAGCATTTT.

The chain is built from TRBV6-1 and TRBJ2-5; the D gene is possibly TRBD1 (6 bases). Germline V gives CDR1 MNHNS, CDR2 SASEGT. V lost 4 bases and J 0 bases, leaving 18 bases between the germline ends. This CDR3 is built from 17 residues. This CDR3 is CASSGLYGTPYQETQYF. Here the CDR3 DNA reads TGTGCCAGCAGTGGTTTATATGGGACACCGTACCAAGAGACCCAGTACTTC.

V usage is TRBV3-1 (or the pseudogene TRBV3-2) and J usage is TRBJ2-2; 7 bases match TRBD1. CDR1 is LGHDT, CDR2 YNNKEL, per germline (reference sequence). CDR3 length equals 15 residues. J was trimmed by 3 bases and V by 3 bases; bases with no gene match: 4. This CDR3 reads CASSHSDRDTGELFF. The CDR3 coding sequence is TGTGCCAGCAGCCATTCAGACAGGGACACCGGGGAGCTGTTTTTT.

The chain combines TRBV29-1 with TRBJ2-2; a possible D gene is TRBD1 (5 bases). The V and J ends lost 4 bases and 1 base respectively, with 16 bases between them. This CDR3 is 16 amino acids long. Germline CDR1 is SQVTM and CDR2 is ANQGSEA. As DNA, the CDR3 is TGCAGCGTTGGGCTTCGAAAGGGGCGGAACACCGGGGAGCTGTTTTTT. It is translated as CSVGLRKGRNTGELFF.

The rearrangement uses TRBV24-1 and TRBJ1-4; 7 nucleotides match TRBD1. V shed 3 bases, J shed 6 bases, and the junction held 6 bases outside the gene matches. Germline V gene data show CDR1 as KGHDR and CDR2 as SFDVKD. The CDR3 is made up of 15 amino acids. CDR3 DNA: TGTGCCACCAGTGATGCCGGGACAGAGGATGAAAAACTGTTTTTT. Translating it yields CATSDAGTEDEKLFF.

The chain has TRBV7-2 and TRBJ2-7; 7 nucleotides align to TRBD1. This CDR3 comprises 14 residues. Germline V gene sequence: CDR1 SGHTA, CDR2 FQGNSA. Trimming cost V 5 bases and J 4 bases; bases outside gene matches: 8. The CDR3 sequence: CASSASTGWYEQYF. CDR3 sequence (DNA): TGTGCCAGCAGCGCCTCGACAGGGTGGTACGAGCAGTACTTC. Looking up the rest from reference TRBV7-2 and TRBJ2-7 gives the full variable domain: GAGVSQSPSNKVTEKGKDVELRCDPISGHTALYWYRQSLGQGLEFLIYFQGNSAPDKSGLPSDRFSAERTGGSVSTLTIQRTQQEDSAVYLCASSASTGWYEQYFGPGTRLTVT.

The chain carries TRBV6-5 and TRBJ2-1; perhaps TRBD2 as D (6 bases). CDR3 length equals 15 residues. V was trimmed by 1 base and J by 9 bases, leaving 16 bases between them. Per germline, CDR1 MNHEY and CDR2 SVGAGI. CDR3 nucleotides: TGTGCCAGCAGTTACTGGCTCGGGACTCCGGTTGAGCAGTTCTTC. It is translated as CASSYWLGTPVEQFF.

The chain joins TRBV27 to TRBJ1-5; 7 positions agree with TRBD1. Germline trimming cut 2 bases from V and 0 bases from J; bases unmatched to any gene: 4. The CDR3 consists of 16 residues. CDR1 MNHEY and CDR2 SMNVEV come from the germline V gene (reference sequence). The CDR3 is CASSLKAGGSNQPQHF. The CDR3 nucleotides read TGTGCCAGCAGTTTAAAGGCAGGGGGTAGCAATCAGCCCCAGCATTTT.

CDR3 amino acids: CAWSPGVGGYGYTF. CDR3 in DNA: TGTGCCTGGAGCCCCGGCGTGGGGGGTTATGGCTACACCTTC. The rearrangement joins TRBV30 to TRBJ1-2; the D gene is possibly TRBD1 (5 bases). The V end was cut by 3 bases, the J end by 5 bases, with 16 bases between. CDR3 size: 14 residues. Germline values: CDR1 GTSNPN, CDR2 SVGIG (reference sequence).

This chain connects TRBV10-2 to TRBJ2-2; D perhaps matches TRBD1 (5 bases). Trimming pared 5 bases from V and 1 base from J, leaving 17 bases between. CDR1 is WSHSY, CDR2 SAAADI, per germline. The length of the CDR3 is 17 residues. CDR3 in DNA: TGCGCCAGCAGTCGCGACAGTAAGCCCTTGAACACCGGGGAGCTGTTTTTT. This translates into CASSRDSKPLNTGELFF.

Only one count was recorded for this clone. The chain employs TRBV6-5 and TRBJ2-5, with a weak D call TRBD2 (6 bases). There are 15 residues in the CDR3. Germline values: CDR1 MNHEY, CDR2 SVGAGI. V shed 2 bases and J shed 7 bases, with 17 bases lying between them. The CDR3 DNA reads TGTGCCAGCAGTTACGGCGGGACTCAGCAACGGACCCAGTACTTC. Its protein is CASSYGGTQQRTQYF.

The CDR3 DNA is TGTGCCAGTAGTATGATGGGACACTTATACAATGAGCAGTTCTTC. This codes for CASSMMGHLYNEQFF. The V and J genes are TRBV19 and TRBJ2-1, with a possible D match to TRBD1 (6 bases). V lost 3 bases to trimming and J lost 4 bases, with 13 bases between them. Germline lookup yields CDR1 LNHDA and CDR2 SQIVND (reference sequence). This CDR3 is 15 amino acids long.

The sample holds one count of this clone. The rearrangement uses TRBV11-2 and TRBJ2-7; possible D gene TRBD2, 5 bases. Germline V gives CDR1 SGHAT, CDR2 FQNNGV. CDR3 length: 12 amino acids. V was trimmed by 2 bases and J by 6 bases, leaving 8 bases between them. This CDR3 is CASSLQGSEQYF. As DNA, the CDR3 is TGTGCCAGCAGCTTACAAGGGAGCGAGCAGTACTTC.

Points on this clone: Other DNA sequences in the same sample also yield this CDR3. The chain carries TRBV28 and TRBJ2-5, with a weak D call TRBD2 (6 bases). The V and J ends lost 2 bases and 5 bases respectively, with 9 bases between them. This CDR3 has 13 amino acids. CDR1 and CDR2 from the germline V gene are MDHEN and SYDVKM. The CDR3 spells CASSLGGRETQYF. The CDR3 DNA reads TGTGCCAGCAGTTTAGGAGGGCGGGAGACCCAGTACTTC.

The J gene is TRBJ2-5, the V gene TRBV4-1; no clear D. This CDR3 contains 12 residues. V dropped 4 bases and J dropped 5 bases, with 8 bases sitting between them. CDR1 is MGHRA and CDR2 is YSYEKL in the germline V gene. The CDR3 loop is CASSPDFETQYF. In DNA, the CDR3 is TGCGCCAGCAGCCCCGACTTTGAGACCCAGTACTTC.

This sequence joins TRBV2 and TRBJ1-5; TRBD1 might be the D (5 bases). Germline CDR1 SNHLY, CDR2 FYNNEI. This CDR3 comprises 17 residues. V lost 6 bases, J lost 3 bases, and 21 bases lay in between. The CDR3 reads CASSLRLRGVSNQPQHF. CDR3 DNA: TGTGCCAGCAGCCTTAGACTACGGGGGGTTTCCAATCAGCCCCAGCATTTT.

The gene calls are TRBV3-1 (or the pseudogene TRBV3-2) and TRBJ2-4; maybe TRBD1 (6 bases). Germline CDR1 LGHDT, CDR2 YNNKEL (reference sequence). This CDR3 spans 16 amino acids. Trimming took off 4 bases at V and 3 bases at J, with 16 bases between the two ends. The chain's CDR3 is CASSPRWGQGKNIQYF. The CDR3 nucleotides read TGTGCCAGCAGCCCTAGGTGGGGGCAAGGCAAAAACATTCAGTACTTC.

The DNA of the CDR3 is TGTGCCAGTAGTGGGGGGGGGACACACCAAGAGACCCAGTACTTC. Its protein is CASSGGGTHQETQYF. The rearrangement joins TRBV19 to TRBJ2-5; weak D call: TRBD2 (7 bases). The CDR3 is 15 amino acids. Trimming cost V 5 bases and J 0 bases, with 13 bases left between them. CDR1 is LNHDA and CDR2 is SQIVND in the germline V gene (reference sequence).

The chain joins TRBV28 to TRBJ1-6; 9 nucleotides agree with TRBD1. Looked up from germline, CDR1 is MDHEN and CDR2 is SYDVKM. CDR3 length: 15 residues. With 5 bases clipped from V and 9 bases from J, the junction kept 8 bases outside the gene matches. The CDR3 sequence: CASSPTGTGISPLHF. The CDR3 DNA reads as TGTGCCAGCAGTCCGACCGGGACAGGGATTTCACCCCTCCACTTT.

The V call is TRBV18, the J call TRBJ2-7; 10 bases fit TRBD1. The length of the CDR3 is 17 residues. The trim removed 3 bases at V and 2 bases at J, leaving 10 bases unmatched. The germline V gene has CDR1 KGHSH and CDR2 LQKENI. This chain's CDR3 is CASSPLLSGQGAYEQYF. The CDR3 coding sequence is TGTGCCAGCTCACCCCTTTTGTCTGGACAGGGGGCCTACGAGCAGTACTTC.

This clone turned up a few times. The V gene is TRBV7-8, the J gene TRBJ2-1, with 16 bases identical to TRBD2. V lost 3 bases and J lost 4; bases outside the gene matches: 3. The V gene's germline CDR1 is SGHVS and CDR2 FQNEAQ. CDR3 length: 17 residues. DNA of the CDR3: TGTGCCAGCAGCTTGGGACTAGCGGGAGGGCGATACAATGAGCAGTTCTTC. Translation: CASSLGLAGGRYNEQFF.

This chain uses TRBV3-1 (or the pseudogene TRBV3-2) with TRBJ2-7; D unresolved. The length of the CDR3 is 14 residues. In germline, CDR1 is LGHDT, CDR2 YNNKEL (reference sequence). V was clipped by 4 bases and J by 0 bases, with 10 bases between them. The CDR3 spells CASSLTAGSYEQYF. The CDR3 region has the DNA TGTGCCAGCAGCCTAACCGCCGGCTCCTACGAGCAGTACTTC.

The chain carries TRBV5-6 and TRBJ1-2; D is unclear. V was trimmed by 2 bases and J by 4 bases, leaving 15 bases between them. The CDR3 runs 15 residues. Germline V lookup: CDR1 SGHDT, CDR2 YYEEEE. In nucleotides, the CDR3 is TGTGCCAGCAGCTTCGTTACAGTGCCAATCTATGGCTACACCTTC. Amino acids: CASSFVTVPIYGYTF.

This sequence joins TRBV7-9 and TRBJ1-1, with a tentative D call TRBD1 (5 bases). The CDR3 spans 12 residues. Trimming took off 1 base at V and 11 bases at J, with 11 bases between the two ends. Germline lookup yields CDR1 SEHNR and CDR2 FQNEAQ (reference sequence). The CDR3 nucleotides are TGTGCCAGCAGCTTAGTGCAGGAGGGGGCTTTCTTT. Translated, it gives CASSLVQEGAFF.

J is TRBJ2-1 and V is TRBV7-2; no clear D. This CDR3 has 14 residues. Germline V gene lookup returns CDR1 SGHTA and CDR2 FQGNSA. With 1 base removed from V and 3 bases from J, the gap between germline ends came to 7 bases. The CDR3 spells CASSLDPVYNEQFF. The DNA of the CDR3 is TGTGCCAGCAGCTTAGACCCGGTCTACAATGAGCAGTTCTTC.

The J gene is TRBJ2-3, the V gene TRBV5-5, with D possibly TRBD1 on 6 matching bases. Trimming took 4 bases from V and 2 from J, leaving 11 bases between them. From germline, CDR1 is SGHKS and CDR2 YYEKEE (reference sequence). The CDR3 loop spans 14 amino acids. This CDR3 is CASSEGHYTDTQYF. CDR3 DNA: TGTGCCAGCAGCGAGGGACACTACACAGATACGCAGTATTTT.

The chain combines TRBV24-1 with TRBJ1-1; tentative D call: TRBD1 (5 bases). This CDR3 has 15 residues. CDR1 is KGHDR and CDR2 is SFDVKD in the germline V gene. The V and J ends lost 10 bases and 3 bases respectively, with 20 bases between them. In DNA, the CDR3 is TGTGCCACGGGGGGGACGGGAGGAGGCGACACTGAAGCTTTCTTT. Translating gives CATGGTGGGDTEAFF.

The genes are TRBV6-4 and TRBJ2-5, with TRBD2 identical over 11 bases. Germline assignment: CDR1 MRHNA and CDR2 SNTAGT. V lost 5 bases to trimming and J lost 4 bases; unmatched junction nucleotides: 3. This CDR3 spans 14 amino acids. In DNA, the CDR3 is TGTGCCAGCAGTATGACTAGCGGGACAGAGACCCAGTACTTC. This gives the protein CASSMTSGTETQYF.

In its sample, this clone was seen a few times. The chain carries TRBV6-5 and TRBJ1-2; 9 bases match TRBD1. CDR1 is MNHEY, CDR2 SVGAGI, per germline. V gave up 2 bases and J gave up 4 bases; unmatched junction bases: 2. This CDR3 region has 14 residues. CDR3 sequence: CASSYGQGLYGYTF. The CDR3 DNA reads as TGTGCCAGCAGTTACGGACAGGGGCTCTATGGCTACACCTTC.